This TCR beta chain was retrieved from a study of blood T cell repertoires in COVID-19 (dated by TCRdb to about 2020). Regarding the research as a whole: Samples from collaborators originated in the United States, Italy and Spain and spanned both the acute and convalescent phases of COVID-19. The material from the prospective study consisted of cDNA or gDNA derived from T cells, B-cell-depleted T cells, or PBMCs. Deeply sampled blood TCRbeta repertoires from subjects exposed to, actively infected with, or recovered from COVID-19 were included in the dataset. The repertoires were released in a freely available public database intended as a resource for research on the immune response to SARS-CoV-2. Samples came from the ongoing ImmuneRACE study (first 160 participants) plus 1,254 subjects from 6 global collaborators. Nearly every sample came with metadata listing a de-identified subject ID, COVID-19 status, age in years and sex. Where HLA class I and class II types were available, the types were taken from metadata supplied by the sample provider, not from assay-based typing.

In the prospective study, participants were about 18 to 89 years old, resided in around 25 geographic areas of the United States, and were enrolled through a virtual design. Cohort assignment in the prospective study relied on participant-reported clinical history from a screening survey and a study questionnaire. Mobile phlebotomists in the prospective study collected whole blood, serum and a nasopharyngeal or oropharyngeal swab from every participant. Over a roughly 2-month period, participants in the prospective study had the option of providing additional blood draws and questionnaires. Before DNA extraction, blood samples from the prospective study were shipped at room temperature or frozen. Broad study findings and their caveats: The quantity of clinical and demographic metadata differed by source and by participant and was supplied without curation.

With regard to this clone: Its antigen is still unknown. Base qualities are missing; no much larger clone stands one base away.

The immunoSEQ Assay, a bias-controlled multiplex PCR, was used to amplify TCRbeta CDR3 regions from genomic DNA. As for the original processing: Nucleated cell counts per sample were estimated from amplification of reference gene primers within the assay. To quantify the absolute abundance of each unique TCRbeta CDR3 rearrangement, sequence reads were collapsed and filtered. For each sample, productive Simpson clonality was calculated as the square root of Simpson's diversity index across productive rearrangements. TCRdb retrieved this table from immuneACCESS and kept in-frame rearrangements only. Not all clones are present; in checked studies, unresolved V genes account for under half, and no reason is known for the remainder. V and J calls and clone size come straight from that table; D and trimming were deduced from the DNA. Counted in this sample were 300,000 to 350,000 clones; 90% of them appeared once. The top ten hold approximately 4% of the sample.

This TCR was sampled from a young woman with acute COVID-19. The sample comprised PBMCs or T cells enriched from blood (not recorded which).

At the DNA level, the sequence is TGTGCCAGCAGTACCTTCGGTGGGAGGGATGAGCAGTTCTTC. Translated, it gives CASSTFGGRDEQFF. In this chain, TRBV25-1 is recombined with TRBJ2-1, with 7 bases in between that match TRBD2. The CDR3 contains 14 residues, cysteine and phenylalanine counted. Of all the DNA, just the CDR3 is kept, 42 bases in frame from base 1. Relative to germline, V is missing 5 bases and J is missing 8 bases, with 9 bases of the junction outside any gene match. Via the germline V gene, CDR1 is MGHDK and CDR2 SYGVNS. Joined to the reference TRBV25-1 and TRBJ2-1 proteins, this CDR3 gives the full variable domain: EADIYQTPRYLVIGTGKKITLECSQTMGHDKMYWYQQDPGMELHLIHYSYGVNSTEKGDLSSESTVSRIRTEHFPLTLESARPSHTSQYLCASSTFGGRDEQFFGPGTRLTVL.